This passage covers 4 T cell receptor beta chains from one sample sequenced in a study of glioma-infiltrating T cells. Using RNA template, CDR3s of TCR alpha and beta were amplified with iRepertoire arm-PCR. In TCRdb, the multiplex PCR reads were re-called with MiXCR into one record per CDR3 protein. The repertoire has about 400,000 distinct CDR3 sequences, roughly two fifths of them found once; the top ten carry 9.5% to 15%. The sequenced material came from glioma tissue, nonneoplastic brain tissue, or PBMCs (not recorded which). These receptors were obtained from a human donor with low-grade glioma or glioblastoma, undergoing nonglioma brain surgery, or in good health (not recorded which).

The J gene is TRBJ2-5, the V gene TRBV10-3; TRBD2 agrees at 10 bases. V trimming: 3 bases; J trimming: 4 bases; junction bases outside the gene matches: 8. This CDR3 has 16 amino acids. The germline V gene encodes CDR1 ENHRY and CDR2 SYGVKD. CDR3 residues: CAISDPQREGRETQYF. The CDR3 DNA sequence: TGTGCCATCAGTGACCCCCAGCGGGAGGGCCGAGAGACCCAGTACTTC.

This sequence joins TRBV20-1 and TRBJ2-3; D possibly uses TRBD1 or TRBD2 (5 bases each). The length of the CDR3 is 15 residues. CDR1 is DFQATT and CDR2 is SNEGSKA in the germline V gene (reference sequence). V lost 0 bases to trimming and J lost 1 base, with 11 bases between them. The CDR3 nucleotides are TGCAGTGCTAGAGATCCTCGGGGCGGCACAGATACGCAGTATTTT. Amino acid sequence: CSARDPRGGTDTQYF.

This clonotype occurred a few times. V gene TRBV11-2 combines with J gene TRBJ2-3; D unclear. CDR1 is SGHAT and CDR2 is FQNNGV in the germline V gene. CDR3 length: 12 residues. V dropped 5 bases and J dropped 2 bases, with 5 bases sitting between them. This chain's CDR3 is CASSHITDTQYF. CDR3 DNA sequence: TGTGCCAGCAGCCATATCACAGATACGCAGTATTTT.

Here the CDR3 DNA reads TGTGCCAGCAGCCTTACCGGGGCCGAGGATTCACCCCTCCACTTT. It specifies CASSLTGAEDSPLHF. This chain joins TRBV11-2 and TRBJ1-6; D is perhaps TRBD1 (5 bases). The V gene's germline CDR1 is SGHAT and CDR2 FQNNGV. This CDR3 is built from 15 residues. Trimming left V 5 bases short and J 8 bases short, with 16 bases between.